The text below deals with one T cell receptor beta chain. Its antigen specificity is not known. Base qualities are not provided; no much larger clone lies one nucleotide away. Its CDR3 holds 16 amino acids, cysteine through phenylalanine. The only DNA kept is the CDR3, 48 bases in frame from the first base. The germline V gene specifies MGHRA as CDR1 and YSYEKL as CDR2. Trimmed from V: 0 bases; trimmed from J: 3 bases; junction bases lacking a gene match: 3. The immunoSEQ Assay, a bias-controlled multiplex PCR, was used to amplify TCRbeta CDR3 regions from genomic DNA. As for how the authors treated the data: Within the assay, amplification of reference gene primers was used to estimate how many nucleated cells each sample contained. To quantify the absolute abundance of each unique TCRbeta CDR3 rearrangement, sequence reads were collapsed and filtered. For each sample, productive Simpson clonality was calculated as the square root of Simpson's diversity index over productive rearrangements. The clones in this table, taken by TCRdb from immuneACCESS, are in-frame only. Not every clone is retained; where verified, under half of the shortfall comes from an unresolved V gene, and the cause of the rest is unknown. That table supplies the V and J calls and clone size; D and trimming were determined from the DNA. The sample profile shows more than 85,000 clones; roughly four fifths of them were found once. In total, the top ten clones hold roughly 24% of the sample.

These data originate in a study of blood T cell repertoires in COVID-19 (dated by TCRdb to 2019 to 2021). For the study in its entirety: Samples covering the acute and convalescent phases of COVID-19 were provided by collaborators in the United States, Italy and Spain. The repertoires were released in a freely available public database meant as a resource for research on the immune response to SARS-CoV-2. The sample metadata nearly always contained a de-identified subject ID, COVID-19 status, age in years and sex. Samples came from the ongoing ImmuneRACE study (first 160 participants) plus 1,254 subjects from 6 global collaborators. The dataset comprised deeply sampled blood TCRbeta repertoires from subjects exposed to, actively infected with, or recovered from COVID-19. Where available, HLA class I and class II types were obtained from metadata supplied by the sample provider rather than from assay-based typing. The prospective study material was composed of cDNA or gDNA derived from T cells, B-cell-depleted T cells, or PBMCs. What the authors observed across the whole study: The quantity of clinical and demographic metadata differed by source and by participant and was supplied without curation.

The collaborating institutions used their own protocols to collect whole blood in K2EDTA tubes. For TCRbeta analysis, collaborator samples were shipped as frozen whole blood, as isolated PBMCs, or as DNA extracted from either sample type. The sequencing input was peripheral blood. The source is a human donor in a cohort sampled during active COVID-19. The chain uses TRBV4-1 and TRBJ2-1, and 9 junction bases match TRBD2. The CDR3 is CASSQDGLAFYNEQFF. The base sequence is TGCGCCAGCAGCCAAGATGGACTAGCGTTCTACAATGAGCAGTTCTTC.